This T cell receptor (beta chain) was sequenced in a study of blood T cells in healthy people across ages. A second PCR of about 6 to 11 cycles used a sample-barcoded 5' primer and a J-beta primer mix. From the 5' RACE reads, TCRdb called clonotypes with MiXCR, one entry per CDR3 protein. The repertoire has roughly 2 million distinct CDR3 sequences, 49% of them found once; the top ten carry approximately 2.1%. This clonotype was counted a few times. Caucasian, healthy and from Russia, the donors were aged between roughly 6 and 95. The CDR3 consists of 13 residues. V dropped 4 bases and J dropped 6 bases, with 15 bases sitting between them. CDR1 SQVTM and CDR2 ANQGSEA come from the germline V gene.

The V call is TRBV29-1, the J call TRBJ2-5, with D perhaps matching TRBD2 (6 bases). The receptor was derived from a woman in her forties in good health. Sequencing was done on a sample of blood. The CDR3 sequence: CSVVTGAGQTQYF. Written as DNA, the CDR3 is TGCAGCGTTGTGACGGGTGCGGGGCAGACCCAGTACTTC.